The 29 T cell receptor beta chains in this list originate from one sample, sequenced in a study of T-cell memory formation after mild COVID-19. TCRdb independently ran MiXCR on the 5' RACE reads; one entry per CDR3 protein. This table holds hundreds of thousands of distinct CDR3 sequences, roughly 15% found once. Sequenced sample: PBMCs or a T cell subset sorted from them (not recorded which). These receptors were taken from a man younger than 35 who had mild COVID-19 (a few samples of this study predate the infection). Cell type and time point are not known.

The chain employs TRBV5-1 and TRBJ2-1; 13 nucleotides match TRBD2. Germline-derived CDR1 and CDR2 are SGHRS and YFSETQ. V dropped 1 base and J dropped 5; count of bases not matched to a gene: 3. The CDR3 totals 16 residues. As DNA, the CDR3 is TGCGCCAGCAGCTTGCCGGGACTAGCGGGGAACAATGAGCAGTTCTTC. It is translated as CASSLPGLAGNNEQFF.

This clonotype occurred many times. V is TRBV7-2 and J is TRBJ2-7, with TRBD1 matching 7 bases. The CDR3 is made up of 16 amino acids. The V segment lost 0 bases and the J segment 7 bases; nucleotides outside the gene matches: 12. In germline, CDR1 is SGHTA, CDR2 FQGNSA. CDR3 DNA: TGTGCCAGCAGCTTAGCGTTGGCAGGGGGTGTGAGGGAGCAGTACTTC. This sequence encodes CASSLALAGGVREQYF.

This rearrangement joins TRBV3-1 to TRBJ2-5; 9 bases align to TRBD2. The V segment lost 3 bases and the J segment 2 bases; nucleotides outside the gene matches: 7. The CDR3 length is 16 residues. The germline V gene has CDR1 LGHDT and CDR2 YNNKEL (reference sequence). CDR3 sequence reads: CASSHLAGRAQETQYF. The DNA of the CDR3 is TGTGCCAGCAGCCACCTAGCGGGGAGAGCACAAGAGACCCAGTACTTC.

The V gene is TRBV29-1, the J gene TRBJ2-3, with D maybe TRBD2 (7 bases). CDR3 length equals 18 residues. The V end was cut by 0 bases, the J end by 4 bases, with 23 bases between. Germline V gene sequence: CDR1 SQVTM, CDR2 ANQGSEA. CDR3 residues: CSVEDWGGGHSASDTQYF. CDR3 coding DNA: TGCAGCGTTGAAGATTGGGGCGGGGGACATAGCGCATCAGATACGCAGTATTTT.

There are many counts of this clonotype. This rearrangement joins TRBV28 to TRBJ2-7; no definite D call. The CDR3 has 13 amino acids. Germline lookup yields CDR1 MDHEN and CDR2 SYDVKM. Trimming left V 6 bases short and J 2 bases short, with 11 bases between. CDR3 amino acids: CASRKPDTYEQYV. The CDR3 bases are TGTGCCAGCAGAAAACCCGACACCTACGAGCAGTACGTC.

The chain is built from TRBV19 and TRBJ2-1; the D call may be TRBD1 or TRBD2 (5 bases each). CDR1 is LNHDA and CDR2 is SQIVND in the germline V gene (reference sequence). This CDR3 has 14 residues. Trimming pared 6 bases from V and 8 bases from J, leaving 17 bases between. CDR3 region: CASSLQGRGDEQFF. CDR3 DNA: TGTGCCAGTAGCCTCCAGGGTCGAGGGGATGAGCAGTTCTTC.

Written as DNA, the CDR3 is TGTGCCAGCTCACCAGGGGGACAGGAAAATTCACCCCTCCACTTT. It is translated as CASSPGGQENSPLHF. V is TRBV18 and J is TRBJ1-6, with 8 bases lining up with TRBD1. CDR1 and CDR2 from the germline V gene are KGHSH and LQKENI. The CDR3 sequence is 15 residues long. The ends lost 2 bases at V and 7 bases at J; junction bases unmatched: 4.

The chain recombines TRBV20-1 with TRBJ2-1, with D possibly TRBD2 on 5 matching bases. Germline-derived CDR1 and CDR2 are DFQATT and SNEGSKA (reference sequence). V shed 6 bases and J shed 2 bases, with 17 bases lying between them. CDR3 length equals 15 residues. The CDR3 bases are TGCAGTGCCATACCGGGATCAGGAGCCTACAATGAGCAGTTCTTC. It translates to CSAIPGSGAYNEQFF.

J is TRBJ1-2 and V is TRBV2; possible D gene TRBD1, 5 bases. This CDR3 has 14 residues. Trimming stripped 2 bases from V and 5 bases from J, with 12 bases between. The V gene's germline CDR1 is SNHLY and CDR2 FYNNEI. The CDR3 region has the DNA TGTGCCAGCAGTGAACGGGGGGTCCTATATGGCTACACCTTC. Translated: CASSERGVLYGYTF.

The V and J genes are TRBV2 and TRBJ2-7; a weak D match, TRBD1 (6 bases). This CDR3 has 14 amino acids. Germline V lookup: CDR1 SNHLY, CDR2 FYNNEI. V was trimmed by 2 bases and J by 1 base, leaving 9 bases between them. The CDR3 loop reads CASSEQGMSYEQYF. The CDR3 nucleotides read TGTGCCAGCAGTGAACAGGGGATGTCCTACGAGCAGTACTTC.

The chain links TRBV6-2 or TRBV6-3 to TRBJ1-5, with 9 bases identical to TRBD1. The CDR3 extends over 15 amino acids. V lost 6 bases and J lost 10; bases outside the gene matches: 13. Germline loops: CDR1 MNHEY, CDR2 SVGEGT. CDR3 sequence reads: CASRPTGTGKHPQHF. The CDR3 DNA reads TGTGCCAGCAGGCCCACCGGGACAGGGAAGCATCCCCAGCATTTT.

The rearrangement uses TRBV5-1 and TRBJ1-2; a weak D match, TRBD1 (6 bases). Germline V gives CDR1 SGHRS, CDR2 YFSETQ. Trimming left V 4 bases short and J 5 bases short, with 21 bases between. CDR3 size: 16 residues. The CDR3 sequence: CASSQTTTTGGYGYTF. CDR3 DNA sequence: TGCGCCAGCAGCCAAACTACAACGACAGGCGGATATGGCTACACCTTC.

CDR3 sequence reads: CASSYSGGWETQYF. CDR3 DNA sequence: TGTGCCAGCAGCTACTCTGGGGGTTGGGAGACCCAGTACTTC. The rearrangement joins TRBV5-8 to TRBJ2-5, with D perhaps TRBD1 or TRBD2 (5 bases each). The CDR3 totals 14 residues. Germline V gene data show CDR1 as SGHTS and CDR2 as YDEGEE. V was pared by 3 bases and J by 5 bases, with 14 bases between.

V usage is TRBV2 and J usage is TRBJ2-7; the D gene is possibly TRBD1 (6 bases). This CDR3 is 14 amino acids long. V shed 6 bases and J shed 0 bases, with 12 bases lying between them. Germline loops: CDR1 SNHLY, CDR2 FYNNEI. Here the CDR3 reads CASSWTVSSYEQYF. Here the CDR3 DNA reads TGTGCCAGCAGCTGGACAGTGAGCTCCTACGAGCAGTACTTC. The complete variable domain, with remaining parts taken from reference TRBV2 and TRBJ2-7, reads EPEVTQTPSHQVTQMGQEVILRCVPISNHLYFYWYRQILGQKVEFLVSFYNNEISEKSEIFDDQFSVERPDGSNFTLKIRSTKLEDSAMYFCASSWTVSSYEQYFGPGTRLTVT.

The chain carries TRBV6-2 or TRBV6-3 and TRBJ1-5; no clear D. Trimming removed 5 bases from V and 6 bases from J, with 8 bases in between. CDR1 is MNHEY and CDR2 is SVGEGT in the germline V gene. The CDR3 is 12 amino acids. CDR3 loop: CASSTPTQPQHF. DNA for the CDR3: TGTGCCAGCAGTACCCCTACTCAGCCCCAGCATTTT.

This rearrangement joins TRBV6-1 to TRBJ1-5; D remains ambiguous. The V and J ends lost 8 bases and 7 bases respectively, with 12 bases between them. The CDR3 consists of 12 residues. CDR1 is MNHNS and CDR2 is SASEGT in the germline V gene. CDR3 sequence: CASGLSVQPQHF. The CDR3 coding sequence is TGTGCCAGCGGCTTATCTGTGCAGCCCCAGCATTTT.

This clonotype has more than one count but fewer than ten. The rearrangement joins TRBV6-2 or TRBV6-3 to TRBJ1-1; the D gene is possibly TRBD1 (5 bases). The CDR3 is 13 residues long. Trimming shortened V by 6 bases and J by 7 bases, and 15 bases separated the two germline ends. Germline V gene lookup returns CDR1 MNHEY and CDR2 SVGEGT. CDR3 sequence reads: CASSPAWGVEAFF. In nucleotides, the CDR3 is TGTGCCAGCAGCCCCGCGTGGGGGGTTGAAGCTTTCTTT.

The chain is built from TRBV5-4 and TRBJ2-4; D might be TRBD2 (5 bases). Deletions cut 4 bases from V and 5 bases from J, with 13 bases between. The germline gives CDR1 SGHNT, CDR2 YYREEE (reference sequence). This CDR3 has 14 amino acids. CDR3 region: CASSLLGLENIQYF. In DNA form, the CDR3 reads TGTGCCAGCAGCCTTCTTGGACTGGAAAACATTCAGTACTTC. Full variable domain (outside the CDR3, taken from reference TRBV5-4 and TRBJ2-4): ETGVTQSPTHLIKTRGQQVTLRCSSQSGHNTVSWYQQALGQGPQFIFQYYREEENGRGNFPPRFSGLQFPNYSSELNVNALELDDSALYLCASSLLGLENIQYFGAGTRLSVL.

The chain uses TRBV18 and TRBJ1-4; a possible D gene is TRBD1 (5 bases). The V gene lost 3 bases and the J gene lost 7 bases, with 9 bases spanning the gap. This CDR3 is 13 amino acids long. CDR1 is KGHSH and CDR2 is LQKENI in the germline V gene. This CDR3 is CASSPLGGEKLFF. The DNA of the CDR3 is TGTGCCAGCTCACCTTTGGGGGGTGAAAAACTGTTTTTT. Variable domain in full (rest from reference TRBV18 and TRBJ1-4): NAGVMQNPRHLVRRRGQEARLRCSPMKGHSHVYWYRQLPEEGLKFMVYLQKENIIDESGMPKERFSAEFPKEGPSILRIQQVVRGDSAAYFCASSPLGGEKLFFGSGTQLSVL.

This clonotype was detected a few times. This sequence joins TRBV7-2 and TRBJ2-5; possible D gene TRBD1, 6 bases. The germline V gene encodes CDR1 SGHTA and CDR2 FQGNSA. Trimming took off 5 bases at V and 1 base at J, with 11 bases between the two ends. The CDR3 is 14 residues long. The CDR3 DNA follows: TGTGCCAGCAGCCGTGGGACATTCCAAGAGACCCAGTACTTC. Residues: CASSRGTFQETQYF.

This clonotype was found a few times. V usage is TRBV28 and J usage is TRBJ1-3, with D unresolved. The CDR3 extends over 15 amino acids. The germline V gene encodes CDR1 MDHEN and CDR2 SYDVKM. V was cut by 6 bases and J by 0 bases, with 12 bases left in between. The CDR3 DNA is TGTGCCAGCAGGGTTGACACCGCCTCTGGAAACACCATATATTTT. Protein sequence: CASRVDTASGNTIYF. Using reference TRBV28 and TRBJ1-3 for the parts outside the CDR3, the full variable domain is DVKVTQSSRYLVKRTGEKVFLECVQDMDHENMFWYRQDPGLGLRLIYFSYDVKMKEKGDIPEGYSVSREKKERFSLILESASTNQTSMYLCASRVDTASGNTIYFGEGSWLTVV.

V usage is TRBV20-1 and J usage is TRBJ1-5, with D possibly TRBD1 on 5 matching bases. CDR1 is DFQATT, CDR2 SNEGSKA, per germline (reference sequence). V lost 4 bases to trimming and J lost 4 bases, with 8 bases between them. This CDR3 contains 12 residues. DNA of the CDR3: TGCAGTGCTAATCCAGGGAATCAGCCCCAGCATTTT. Its protein is CSANPGNQPQHF.

This rearrangement joins TRBV7-9 to TRBJ2-5; D unresolved. V was shortened by 3 bases and J by 4 bases, with 9 bases between the two germline ends. Germline CDR1 SEHNR, CDR2 FQNEAQ (reference sequence). The CDR3 covers 13 residues. The CDR3 coding sequence is TGTGCCAGCAGCTTTTATTTGGGAGAGACCCAGTACTTC. Translating gives CASSFYLGETQYF.

Only a few counts were recorded for this clonotype. The chain is built from TRBV4-1 and TRBJ2-7; either TRBD1 or TRBD2 may supply D (6 bases each). The CDR3 spans 13 residues. Germline V gene sequence: CDR1 MGHRA, CDR2 YSYEKL. Trimming stripped 3 bases from V and 3 bases from J, with 9 bases between. CDR3 loop: CASSQGGDYEQYF. Written as DNA, the CDR3 is TGCGCCAGCAGCCAGGGGGGCGACTACGAGCAGTACTTC.

The chain is built from TRBV6-2 or TRBV6-3 and TRBJ2-7; 12 bases match TRBD1. The V gene's germline CDR1 is MNHEY and CDR2 SVGEGT. CDR3 size: 15 residues. The trim removed 8 bases at V and 2 bases at J, leaving 7 bases unmatched. The CDR3 bases are TGTGCCAGCGTACAATGGGACAGGGGGCCCTACGAGCAGTACTTC. Its translation is CASVQWDRGPYEQYF.

This clonotype was seen only a few times. V is TRBV6-2 or TRBV6-3 and J is TRBJ1-2; maybe TRBD1 (5 bases). Germline V gives CDR1 MNHEY, CDR2 SVGEGT. The CDR3 is made up of 16 amino acids. The V end was cut by 5 bases, the J end by 4 bases, with 20 bases between. The CDR3 loop is CASSAPGTSRRYGYTF. In DNA form, the CDR3 reads TGTGCCAGCAGTGCTCCCGGGACCTCACGGCGCTATGGCTACACCTTC.

The table lists this clonotype with a few counts. This CDR3 reads CASSPSGGSTYEQYF. CDR3 coding DNA: TGCGCCAGCAGCCCTAGCGGGGGGTCTACCTACGAGCAGTACTTC. The V and J genes are TRBV5-1 and TRBJ2-7; 11 bases map to TRBD2. The CDR3 spans 15 residues. The J segment lost 2 bases and the V segment lost 4 bases, leaving 5 bases of the junction unmatched. The V gene's germline CDR1 is SGHRS and CDR2 YFSETQ.

This clonotype was picked up a small number of times. The DNA of the CDR3 is TGTGCCAGCAGCTTAGGAGCTGCCTATAATTCACCCCTCCACTTT. It specifies CASSLGAAYNSPLHF. This chain links TRBV7-9 with TRBJ1-6, with no clear D. Trimming removed 1 base from V and 2 bases from J, with 6 bases in between. The CDR3 has 15 amino acids. The germline gives CDR1 SEHNR, CDR2 FQNEAQ (reference sequence). The whole variable domain, filled in from reference TRBV7-9 and TRBJ1-6, reads DTGVSQNPRHKITKRGQNVTFRCDPISEHNRLYWYRQTLGQGPEFLTYFQNEAQLEKSRLLSDRFSAERPKGSFSTLEIQRTEQGDSAMYLCASSLGAAYNSPLHFGNGTRLTVT.

Written as DNA, the CDR3 is TGCAGTGCTCGACCGGGACAGGGGGTAGTCGGCGGCTACACCTTC. This sequence encodes CSARPGQGVVGGYTF. The chain has TRBV20-1 and TRBJ1-2, with 11 positions matching TRBD1. The CDR3 spans 15 residues. Germline V gene lookup returns CDR1 DFQATT and CDR2 SNEGSKA (reference sequence). J lost 8 bases, V lost 5 bases, and 13 bases had no gene match.